There are a few counts of the clone carrying this T cell receptor (beta chain). The data were taken from a study of T-cell reconstitution after alpha-beta-depleted transplantation in children. It was with unique molecular identifiers that the TCRbeta library was prepared. Each CDR3 protein gets one entry after TCRdb re-called the PCR reads with MiXCR. Among a few hundred thousand distinct CDR3 sequences listed, roughly 18% were seen once. The V gene's germline CDR1 is SGHRS and CDR2 YFSETQ. V lost 7 bases and J lost 3, with 2 bases in between. This CDR3 has 9 amino acids. The chain combines TRBV5-1 with TRBJ2-7; D unresolved. The sample in question was PBMCs from the stem cell graft donor, obtained from the stem cell graft. The source is a human donor who donated a stem cell graft to a child with acute lymphoblastic leukemia. The CDR3, as DNA: TGCGCCAGCTTCTACGAGCAGTACTTC. Amino acids: CASFYEQYF.